One TCR beta chain is described in this entry. The antigen is undetermined. Sequencing targeted expressed TCRB transcripts, as all isolated RNA had been reverse transcribed. Measured with immunoSEQ multiplex PCR; TCRdb has only the in-frame clones, and not every one. The sample shows about 240,000 clones, about 15% of them seen only once. This record comes from a study of beta chain features in type 1 diabetes. Overall study results and limits: In type 1 diabetes patients, VDJ junctions had fewer insertions; deletions at these junctions were more frequent. Among all four CD4+ subsets, Type 1 diabetes patients had TCRB CDR3s that were moderately but significantly shorter.

Only one heparinised blood draw was taken per donor, and its volume averaged about 120 mL. The CDR3 is 13 residues long. V lost 3 bases to trimming and J lost 7 bases, with 12 bases between them. Germline CDR1 is SEHNR and CDR2 is FQNEAQ (reference sequence). The sequence came from a man younger than 45 with type 1 diabetes. The genes are TRBV7-9 and TRBJ2-5, with TRBD2 as a possible D gene (6 bases). The sequenced sample was naive CD4+ T cells from blood. The CDR3 DNA reads TGTGCCAGCAGCTTTGCGGGAATAGGGACCCAGTACTTC. Translation gives CASSFAGIGTQYF.